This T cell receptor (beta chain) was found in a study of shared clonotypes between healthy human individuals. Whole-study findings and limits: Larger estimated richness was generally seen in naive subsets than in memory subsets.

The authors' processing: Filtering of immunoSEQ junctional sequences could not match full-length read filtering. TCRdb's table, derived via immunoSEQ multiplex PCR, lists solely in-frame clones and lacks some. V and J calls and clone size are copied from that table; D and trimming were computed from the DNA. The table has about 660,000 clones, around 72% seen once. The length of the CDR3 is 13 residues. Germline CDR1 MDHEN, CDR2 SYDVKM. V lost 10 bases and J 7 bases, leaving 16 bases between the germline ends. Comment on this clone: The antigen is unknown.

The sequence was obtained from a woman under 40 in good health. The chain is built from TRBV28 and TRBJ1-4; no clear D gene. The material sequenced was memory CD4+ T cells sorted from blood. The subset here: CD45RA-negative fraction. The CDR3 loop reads CATRRGRSEKLFF. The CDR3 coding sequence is TGTGCCACCCGCCGGGGTAGGAGTGAAAAACTGTTTTTT.